This T cell receptor beta chain was sequenced in a study of patients and donors after allogeneic stem cell transplantation. This clonotype was picked up a small number of times. Germline values: CDR1 SGHRS, CDR2 YFSETQ. Trimming removed 3 bases from V and 6 bases from J; junction bases left unmatched: 8. This CDR3 contains 17 residues. TCRdb independently ran MiXCR on the RT-PCR reads; one entry per CDR3 protein. Among 800,000 to 1,000,000 distinct CDR3 sequences listed, 15% to 20% were seen once. The receptor was isolated from a human donor who was either an allogeneic HSCT recipient or a stem cell or donor lymphocyte infusion donor (not recorded which). It is not recorded whose cells these are; they may come from a transplant donor. Sequencing was carried out using blood, either unsorted or a sorted T cell fraction (not recorded which). This sequence joins TRBV5-1 and TRBJ2-1; 14 bases align to TRBD2. The CDR3 here is CASSSGLAGGYSNEQFF. The CDR3 DNA is TGCGCCAGCAGCTCCGGACTAGCGGGGGGCTACAGCAATGAGCAGTTCTTC.